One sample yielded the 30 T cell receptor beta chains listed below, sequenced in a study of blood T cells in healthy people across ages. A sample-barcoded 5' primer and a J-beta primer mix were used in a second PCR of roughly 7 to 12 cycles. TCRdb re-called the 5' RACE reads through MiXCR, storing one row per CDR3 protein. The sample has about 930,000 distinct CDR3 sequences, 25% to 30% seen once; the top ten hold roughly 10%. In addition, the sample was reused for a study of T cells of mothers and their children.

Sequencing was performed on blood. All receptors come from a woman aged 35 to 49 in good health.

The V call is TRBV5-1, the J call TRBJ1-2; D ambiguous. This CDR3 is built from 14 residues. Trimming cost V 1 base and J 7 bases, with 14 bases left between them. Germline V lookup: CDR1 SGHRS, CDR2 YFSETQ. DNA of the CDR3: TGCGCCAGCAGCTTGAACATAGAGGCGAGTGGCTACACCTTC. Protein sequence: CASSLNIEASGYTF.

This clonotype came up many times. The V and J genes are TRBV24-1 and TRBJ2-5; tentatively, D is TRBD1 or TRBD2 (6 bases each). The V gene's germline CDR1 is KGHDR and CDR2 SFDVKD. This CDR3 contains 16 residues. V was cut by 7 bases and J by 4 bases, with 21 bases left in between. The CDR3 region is CATSGVAVGGGETQYF. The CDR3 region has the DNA TGTGCCACCAGCGGCGTGGCAGTGGGGGGCGGAGAGACCCAGTACTTC.

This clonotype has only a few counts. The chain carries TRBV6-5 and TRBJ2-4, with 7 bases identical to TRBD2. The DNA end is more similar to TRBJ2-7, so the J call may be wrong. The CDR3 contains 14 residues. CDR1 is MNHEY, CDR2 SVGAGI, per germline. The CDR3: CASSCVQGGGEQYF. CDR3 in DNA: TGTGCCAGCAGTTGCGTGCAGGGCGGGGGCGAGCAGTACTTC.

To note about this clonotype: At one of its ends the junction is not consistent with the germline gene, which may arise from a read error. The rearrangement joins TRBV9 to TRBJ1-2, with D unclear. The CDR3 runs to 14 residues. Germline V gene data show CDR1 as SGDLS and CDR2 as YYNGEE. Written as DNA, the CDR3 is TGTACCAGCAGCGTAGACCAGGAGGTCTATGGCTACACCTTC. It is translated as CTSSVDQEVYGYTF.

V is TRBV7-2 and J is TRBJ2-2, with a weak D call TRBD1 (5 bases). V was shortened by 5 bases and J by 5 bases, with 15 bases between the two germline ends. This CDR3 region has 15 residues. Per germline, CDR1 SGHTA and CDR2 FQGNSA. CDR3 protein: CASSVQGPGTGELFF. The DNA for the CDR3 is TGTGCCAGCAGCGTCCAGGGTCCAGGGACCGGGGAGCTGTTTTTT.

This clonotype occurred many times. The CDR3, as DNA: TGTGCCAGCAGCTTGGCCCGTAATTCACCCCTCCACTTT. Translation gives CASSLARNSPLHF. V and J are TRBV5-6 and TRBJ1-6; no firm D call. CDR3 length equals 13 residues. Trimming removed 0 bases at V and 6 bases at J, with 4 bases between. Germline V CDR1 and CDR2: SGHDT, YYEEEE.

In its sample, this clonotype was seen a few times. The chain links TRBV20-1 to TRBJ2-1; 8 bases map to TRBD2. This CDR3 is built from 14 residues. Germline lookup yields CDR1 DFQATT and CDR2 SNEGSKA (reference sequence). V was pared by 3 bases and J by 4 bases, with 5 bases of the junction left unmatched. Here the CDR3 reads CSASRSGGYNEQFF. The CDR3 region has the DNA TGCAGTGCTAGCAGAAGCGGGGGTTACAATGAGCAGTTCTTC.

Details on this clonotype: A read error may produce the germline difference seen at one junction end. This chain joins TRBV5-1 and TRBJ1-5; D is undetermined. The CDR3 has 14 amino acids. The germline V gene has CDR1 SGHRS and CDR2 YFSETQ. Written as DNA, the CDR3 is TGCGCCGGCAGGAAAGACCTAATGGGTCAGCCCCAGCATTTT. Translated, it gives CAGRKDLMGQPQHF.

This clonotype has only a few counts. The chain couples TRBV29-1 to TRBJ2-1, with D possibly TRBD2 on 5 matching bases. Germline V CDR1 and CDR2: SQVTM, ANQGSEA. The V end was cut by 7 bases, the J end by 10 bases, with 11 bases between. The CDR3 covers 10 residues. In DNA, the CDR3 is TGCAGCGCTCGGACTGAAGAGCAGTTCTTC. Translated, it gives CSARTEEQFF.

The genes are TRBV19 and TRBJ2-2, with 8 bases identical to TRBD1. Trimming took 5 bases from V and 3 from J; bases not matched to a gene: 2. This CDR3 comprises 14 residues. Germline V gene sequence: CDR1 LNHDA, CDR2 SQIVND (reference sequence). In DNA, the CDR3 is TGTGCCAGTAGTTGGACAGGGCACACCGGGGAGCTGTTTTTT. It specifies CASSWTGHTGELFF.

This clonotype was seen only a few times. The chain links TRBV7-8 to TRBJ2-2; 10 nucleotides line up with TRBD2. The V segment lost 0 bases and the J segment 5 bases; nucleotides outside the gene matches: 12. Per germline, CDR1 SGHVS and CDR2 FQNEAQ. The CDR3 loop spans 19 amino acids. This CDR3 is CASSLAQVERGGRTGELFF. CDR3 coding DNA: TGTGCCAGCAGCTTAGCGCAAGTCGAGCGGGGGGGCCGGACCGGGGAGCTGTTTTTT.

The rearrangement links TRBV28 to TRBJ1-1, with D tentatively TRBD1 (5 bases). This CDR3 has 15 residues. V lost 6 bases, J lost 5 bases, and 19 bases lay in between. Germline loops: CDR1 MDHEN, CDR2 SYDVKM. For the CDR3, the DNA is TGTGCCAGCAGGAGTTTGGGCGAGGGGAGGACTGAAGCTTTCTTT. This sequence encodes CASRSLGEGRTEAFF. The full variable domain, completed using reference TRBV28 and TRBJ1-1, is DVKVTQSSRYLVKRTGEKVFLECVQDMDHENMFWYRQDPGLGLRLIYFSYDVKMKEKGDIPEGYSVSREKKERFSLILESASTNQTSMYLCASRSLGEGRTEAFFGQGTRLTVV.

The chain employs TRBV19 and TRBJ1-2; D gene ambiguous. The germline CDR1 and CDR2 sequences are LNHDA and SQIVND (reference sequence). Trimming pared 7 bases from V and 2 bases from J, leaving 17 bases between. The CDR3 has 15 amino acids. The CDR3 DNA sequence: TGTGCCAGTATCTTGGGAACCGACACCAACTATGGCTACACCTTC. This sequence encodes CASILGTDTNYGYTF.

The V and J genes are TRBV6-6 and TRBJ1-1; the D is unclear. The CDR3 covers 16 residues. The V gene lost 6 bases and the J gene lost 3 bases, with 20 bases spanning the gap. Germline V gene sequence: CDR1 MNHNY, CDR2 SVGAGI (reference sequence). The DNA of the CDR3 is TGTGCCAGCAGCCCGAAGATGGGCAAGGACGACACTGAAGCTTTCTTT. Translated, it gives CASSPKMGKDDTEAFF.

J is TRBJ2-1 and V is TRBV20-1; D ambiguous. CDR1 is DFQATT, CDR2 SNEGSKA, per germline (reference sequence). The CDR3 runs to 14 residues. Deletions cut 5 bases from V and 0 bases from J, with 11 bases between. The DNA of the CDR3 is TGCAGTGCTGACCCAGAGAGCTCCTACAATGAGCAGTTCTTC. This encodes CSADPESSYNEQFF.

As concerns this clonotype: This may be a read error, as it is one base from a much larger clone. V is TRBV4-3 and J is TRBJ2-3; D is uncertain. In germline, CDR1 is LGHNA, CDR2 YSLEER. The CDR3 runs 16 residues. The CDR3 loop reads CASSQDSIILTDTRYF. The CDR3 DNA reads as TGCGCCAGCAGCCAAGATAGCATCATCCTCACAGATACGCGGTATTTT.

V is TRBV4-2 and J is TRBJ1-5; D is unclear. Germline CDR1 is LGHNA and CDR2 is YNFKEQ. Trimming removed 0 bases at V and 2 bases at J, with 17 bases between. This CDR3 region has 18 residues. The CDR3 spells CASSQDIVSPGGNQPQHF. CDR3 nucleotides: TGTGCCAGCAGCCAAGATATCGTCTCCCCGGGCGGCAATCAGCCCCAGCATTTT.

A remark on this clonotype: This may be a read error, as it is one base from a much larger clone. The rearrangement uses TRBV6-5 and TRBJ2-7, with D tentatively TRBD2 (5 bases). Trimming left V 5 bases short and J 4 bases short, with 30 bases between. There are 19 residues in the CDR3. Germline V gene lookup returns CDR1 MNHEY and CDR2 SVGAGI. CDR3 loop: CASSHEPSRRGSSVYEQYF. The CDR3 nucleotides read TGTGCCAGCAGTCACGAACCCTCCCGACGAGGGTCTTCCGTATACGAGCAGTACTTC.

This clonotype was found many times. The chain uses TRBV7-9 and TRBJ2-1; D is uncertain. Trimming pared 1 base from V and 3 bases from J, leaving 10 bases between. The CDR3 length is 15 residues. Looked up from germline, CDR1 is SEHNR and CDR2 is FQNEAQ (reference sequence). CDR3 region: CASSLEVTVYNEQFF. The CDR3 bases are TGTGCCAGCAGCTTAGAAGTAACAGTCTACAATGAGCAGTTCTTC.

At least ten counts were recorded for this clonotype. For the CDR3, the DNA is TGTGCCACCAGTGATTATAGCTGGGGAGATACGCAGTATTTT. Translation gives CATSDYSWGDTQYF. This chain connects TRBV24-1 to TRBJ2-3; no reliable D call. Trimming took off 2 bases at V and 5 bases at J, with 10 bases between the two ends. Germline-derived CDR1 and CDR2 are KGHDR and SFDVKD. This CDR3 region has 14 residues.

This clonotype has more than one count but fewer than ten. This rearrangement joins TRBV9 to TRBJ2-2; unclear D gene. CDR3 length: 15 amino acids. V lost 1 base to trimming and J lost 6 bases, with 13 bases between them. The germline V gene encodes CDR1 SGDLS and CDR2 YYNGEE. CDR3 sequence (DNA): TGTGCCAGCAGCGTATCTGTGGTGAGGTCCGGGGAGCTGTTTTTT. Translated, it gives CASSVSVVRSGELFF.

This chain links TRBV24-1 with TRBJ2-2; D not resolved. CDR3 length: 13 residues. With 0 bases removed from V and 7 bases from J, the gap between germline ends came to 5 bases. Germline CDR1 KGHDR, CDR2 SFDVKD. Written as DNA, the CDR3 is TGTGCCACCAGTGATTTGGTGGTCGGGGAGCTGTTTTTT. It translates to CATSDLVVGELFF.

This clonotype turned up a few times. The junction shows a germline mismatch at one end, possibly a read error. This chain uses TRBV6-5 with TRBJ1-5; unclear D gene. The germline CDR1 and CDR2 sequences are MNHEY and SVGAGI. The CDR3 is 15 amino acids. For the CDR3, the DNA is TGTGCCGGCAGTTACTCTCGGGATAGCAATCAGCCCCAGCATTTT. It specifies CAGSYSRDSNQPQHF.

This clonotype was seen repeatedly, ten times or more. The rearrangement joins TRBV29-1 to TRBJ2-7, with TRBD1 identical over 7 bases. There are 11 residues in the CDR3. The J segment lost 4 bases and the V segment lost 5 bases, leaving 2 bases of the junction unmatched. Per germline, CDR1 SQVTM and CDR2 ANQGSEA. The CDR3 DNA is TGCAGCGTTAGGGACAGTTACGAGCAGTACTTC. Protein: CSVRDSYEQYF.

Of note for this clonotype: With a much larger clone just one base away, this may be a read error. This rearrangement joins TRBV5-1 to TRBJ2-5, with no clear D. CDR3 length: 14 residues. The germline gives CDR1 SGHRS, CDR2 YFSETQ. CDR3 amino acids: CAGSLDVRQETQYF. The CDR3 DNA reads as TGCGCCGGCAGCTTGGATGTTCGCCAAGAGACCCAGTACTTC.

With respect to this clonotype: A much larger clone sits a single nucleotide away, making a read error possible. The CDR3 reads CTSSFAGESEQFF. The CDR3 bases are TGTACCAGCAGTTTCGCAGGGGAGAGCGAGCAGTTCTTC. The rearrangement joins TRBV12-3 or TRBV12-4 to TRBJ2-1; D might be TRBD1 (6 bases). There are 13 residues in the CDR3.

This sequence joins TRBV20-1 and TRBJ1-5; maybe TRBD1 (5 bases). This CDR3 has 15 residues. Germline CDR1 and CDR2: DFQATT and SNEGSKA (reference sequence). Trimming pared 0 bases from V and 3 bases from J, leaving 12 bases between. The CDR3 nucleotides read TGCAGTGCTAGAGACATACAGGACTTCAATCAGCCCCAGCATTTT. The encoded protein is CSARDIQDFNQPQHF.

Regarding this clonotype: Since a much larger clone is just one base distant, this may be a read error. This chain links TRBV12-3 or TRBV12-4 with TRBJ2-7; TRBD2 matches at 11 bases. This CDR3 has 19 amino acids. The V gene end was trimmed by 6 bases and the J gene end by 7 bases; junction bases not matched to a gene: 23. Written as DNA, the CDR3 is TGTGCCAGCAGCTCCCCAACGTCTTCTAGCGGGGGGACGTACAATGAGCAGTACTTC. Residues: CASSSPTSSSGGTYNEQYF.

The CDR3: CASSLDFGTDYNSPLHF. The CDR3 DNA reads as TGTGCCAGCAGCTTAGATTTTGGGACGGATTATAATTCACCCCTCCACTTT. V is TRBV7-2 and J is TRBJ1-6; D might be TRBD1 (5 bases). Germline CDR1 and CDR2: SGHTA and FQGNSA. Trimming removed 1 base at V and 4 bases at J, with 14 bases between. The CDR3 runs to 17 residues.

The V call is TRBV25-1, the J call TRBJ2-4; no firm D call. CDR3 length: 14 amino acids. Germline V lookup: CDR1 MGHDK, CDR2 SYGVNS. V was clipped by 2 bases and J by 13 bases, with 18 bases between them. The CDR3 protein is CASSEGNEYNEQYF. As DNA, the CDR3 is TGTGCCAGCAGTGAAGGAAATGAATACAATGAGCAGTACTTC.